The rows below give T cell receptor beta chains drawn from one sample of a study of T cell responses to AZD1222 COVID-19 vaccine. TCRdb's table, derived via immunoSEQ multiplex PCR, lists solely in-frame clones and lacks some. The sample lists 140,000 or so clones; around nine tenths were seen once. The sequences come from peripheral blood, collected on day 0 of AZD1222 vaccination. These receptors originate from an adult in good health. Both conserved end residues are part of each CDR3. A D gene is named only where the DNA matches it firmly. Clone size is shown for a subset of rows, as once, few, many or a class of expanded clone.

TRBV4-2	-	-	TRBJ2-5	TGTGCCAGCAGCCCCGGAACACAAGAGACCCAGTACTTC	CASSPGTQETQYF
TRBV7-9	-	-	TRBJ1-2	TGTGCCAGCAGCTTCGCCGAATCTTTTAACTATGGCTACACCTTC	CASSFAESFNYGYTF
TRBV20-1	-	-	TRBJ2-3	TGCAGTGCCGTAGATGCAGATACGCAGTATTTT	CSAVDADTQYF
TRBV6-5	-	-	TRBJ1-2	TGTGCCAGCAGTTACTCGGGGAGTGGAGGCTACACCTTC	CASSYSGSGGYTF
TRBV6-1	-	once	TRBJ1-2	TGTGCCAGCAGTGAAGTTTGGGGGCATAATGGCTACACCTTC	CASSEVWGHNGYTF
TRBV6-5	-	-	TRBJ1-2	TGTGCCAGCAGTCTCAGGGGAAACTATGGCTACACCTTC	CASSLRGNYGYTF
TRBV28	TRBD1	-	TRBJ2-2	TGTGCCAGCAGTCCCCCGGGACAGACTGCCTGGACCGGGGAGCTGTTTTTT	CASSPPGQTAWTGELFF
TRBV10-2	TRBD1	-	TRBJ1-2	TGCGCCAGCAGCGGGACAGGGGACTATGGCTACACCTTC	CASSGTGDYGYTF
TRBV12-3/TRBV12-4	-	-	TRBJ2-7	TGTGCCAGCAGTTCAGGGGTACACGAGCAGTACTTC	CASSSGVHEQYF
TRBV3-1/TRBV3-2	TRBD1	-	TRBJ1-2	TGTGCCAGCAGATACGGGACAGGGGATGGCTACACCTTC	CASRYGTGDGYTF
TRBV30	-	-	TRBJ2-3	TGTGCCTGGAGGCTAAAGCGGGCAACAGATACGCAGTATTTT	CAWRLKRATDTQYF
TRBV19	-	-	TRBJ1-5	TGTGCCAGTAGTATAGACCCCGCAGGGCCTAACGGCCAGCATTTT	CASSIDPAGPNGQHF
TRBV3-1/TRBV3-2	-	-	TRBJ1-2	TGTGCCAGCAGCCAGGACCCCCTTGAACCTCGACCCTATGGCTACACCTTC	CASSQDPLEPRPYGYTF
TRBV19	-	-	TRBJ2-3	TGTGCCAGTAGCAGCCCCGGGACTGCCCGTACGGGAAATACGCAGTATTTT	CASSSPGTARTGNTQYF
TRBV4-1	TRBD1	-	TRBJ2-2	TGCGCCAGCAGCCAAGCCAGGGGACAGGCGAACACCGGGGAGCTGTTTTTT	CASSQARGQANTGELFF
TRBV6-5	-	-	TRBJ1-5	TGTGCCAGCAGCCTTCAGGTCAATCAGCCCCAGCATTTT	CASSLQVNQPQHF
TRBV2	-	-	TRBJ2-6	TGTGCCAGCAGAGTCCCCAGGACCTCTGGGGCCAACGTCCTGACTTTC	CASRVPRTSGANVLTF
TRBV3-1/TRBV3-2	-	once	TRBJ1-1	TGTGCCAGCAGCCAAATGATCGTGGGGAACACTGAAGCTTTCTTT	CASSQMIVGNTEAFF
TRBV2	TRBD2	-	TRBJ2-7	TGTGCCAGCAGTGAAGTTCTAGCGGGAGGGCCGGGCGAGCAGTACTTC	CASSEVLAGGPGEQYF
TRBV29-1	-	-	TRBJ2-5	TGCAGTCACGGGGGCCTCCTTCCAGAGACCCAGTACTTC	CSHGGLLPETQYF
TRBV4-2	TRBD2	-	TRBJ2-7	TGTGCCAGCAGCCAAGGGGCGGGAGGACTAAACTACGAGCAGTACTTC	CASSQGAGGLNYEQYF
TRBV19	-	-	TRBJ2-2	TGTGCCAGTAGTATATGGGAGGGGGCCGGGGAGCTGTTTTTT	CASSIWEGAGELFF
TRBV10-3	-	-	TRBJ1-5	TGTGCCATCAGTGAGGTGAAGGGGTGGAACAATCAGCCCCAGCATTTT	CAISEVKGWNNQPQHF
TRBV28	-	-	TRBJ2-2	TGTGCCAGCAGTTTAGACGGAGCCACCGGGGAGCTGTTTTTT	CASSLDGATGELFF
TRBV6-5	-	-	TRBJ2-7	TGTGCCAGCAGTTACTCGAGGACCTACGAGCAGTACTTC	CASSYSRTYEQYF
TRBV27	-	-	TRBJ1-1	TGTGCCAGCAGTTGGGCCTCCGGTACTGAAGCTTTCTTT	CASSWASGTEAFF
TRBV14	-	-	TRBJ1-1	TGTGCCAGCACCCGCGGGGGGAACACTGAAGCTTTCTTT	CASTRGGNTEAFF
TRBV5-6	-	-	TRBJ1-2	TGTGCCAGCAGCCCACAATTGATAGGTGCCCCCCTATATGGCTACACCTTC	CASSPQLIGAPLYGYTF
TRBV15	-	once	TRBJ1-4	TGTGCCACCAGCAGCGCCCCAACTAATGAAAAACTGTTTTTT	CATSSAPTNEKLFF
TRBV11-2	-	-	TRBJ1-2	TGTGCCAGCAGCTTAGCCGGGGCACAGGGAGCTAACTATGGCTACACCTTC	CASSLAGAQGANYGYTF
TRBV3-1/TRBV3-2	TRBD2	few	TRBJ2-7	TGTGCCAGCAGCCAAGTTGGGGGGGCCTACGAGCAGTACTTC	CASSQVGGAYEQYF
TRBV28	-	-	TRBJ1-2	TGTGCCAGCAGTTTCCCGGGTATCTATGGCTACACCTTC	CASSFPGIYGYTF